The T cell receptor (beta chain) described here comes from a study of regulatory T cells in long-lasting Graves disease. On the study more broadly: Disease was considered persistent Graves' disease after over 5 years of antithyroid drugs (with positive TSH receptor antibodies).

For TCR beta, libraries came from iRepertoire HTBI primers and Arm-PCR of CDR3 regions. TCRdb re-analysed the multiplex PCR reads in MiXCR, keeping a single row per CDR3 protein. Of about 470,000 distinct CDR3 sequences in the sample, under 25% were seen once. Time point here: persistent/refractory GD, antithyroid drugs over 5 years with positive TRAb. PBMC RNA was the source of the TCR library. A nine-milliliter sample of peripheral blood was drawn into EDTA tubes. CDR1 LNHDA and CDR2 SQIVND come from the germline V gene (reference sequence). V lost 7 bases and J lost 2, with 14 bases in between. This CDR3 comprises 14 residues. Findings of the study overall: There were preferences for TRBV28, TRBJ1-2 and TRBJ2-5 in persistent disease.

A word on this clonotype: The target antigen is unknown.

The rearrangement joins TRBV19 to TRBJ1-1; perhaps TRBD1 as D (6 bases). The sequencing used peripheral blood mononuclear cells (PBMCs), collected when the disease was refractory, from a patient treated with antithyroid drugs. This clonotype was sampled from a female donor with Graves disease. The CDR3 coding sequence is TGTGCCAGTACCATGACAGGCGTTAACACTGAAGCTTTCTTT. It encodes CASTMTGVNTEAFF.